This T cell receptor beta chain was found in a study of vaccination effects on CD4 cells after COVID-19. The wider study: After expansion with viral peptide pools in the ViraFEST assay, antigen-specific CD4+ T cells were sequenced. Findings and limits, study-wide: The study enrolled few convalescent patients and sampled no early post-infection timepoints. Cross-reaction with common cold coronaviruses was seen in only 1 of 255 vaccine-induced clones from healthy vaccinees.

CD4+ T cells were isolated after 10 days of culture. All participants had two doses of either the BNT162b2 or mRNA-1273 vaccine. Half-medium replacement with IL-2 medium occurred on days 3 and 7. Clones were read by immunoSEQ multiplex PCR, and TCRdb kept only the in-frame ones, dropping some. The sample carries about 66,000 clones, 65% to 80% recorded once. Germline values: CDR1 KGHSH, CDR2 LQKENI. Unmatched junction bases numbered 8, after V lost 3 bases and J lost 4 bases. The CDR3 runs 15 residues. Remarks on this clone: Its target is not known.

The sequenced sample was CD4+ T cells from PBMCs cultured without peptide, obtained after COVID-19 vaccination. The chain is built from TRBV18 and TRBJ2-5; 7 nucleotides line up with TRBD1. This clonotype originated in a human donor who received a COVID-19 vaccine. CDR3 in amino acids: CASSPGFGQAETQYF. CDR3 sequence (DNA): TGTGCCAGCTCACCCGGATTTGGACAGGCAGAGACCCAGTACTTC.